These 15 T cell receptor beta chains originate from one sample sequenced in a study of regulatory T cells in long-lasting Graves disease. The time point denotes: persistent/refractory GD, antithyroid drugs over 5 years with positive TRAb. From PBMCs, RNA was extracted and then used to make the TCR library. The TCR beta library used iRepertoire HTBI primers with Arm-PCR amplification of CDR3. From the multiplex PCR reads, TCRdb called clonotypes with MiXCR, one entry per CDR3 protein. The table lists some 280,000 distinct CDR3 sequences, 22% of them singletons, with roughly 56% in the top ten. The starting material was peripheral blood mononuclear cells (PBMCs), obtained when the disease was refractory, from a patient treated with antithyroid drugs. The origin of the receptors is a female donor with Graves disease.

The sample holds many counts of this clonotype. The chain carries TRBV5-1 and TRBJ1-2; the D is unclear. The germline CDR1 and CDR2 sequences are SGHRS and YFSETQ. The CDR3 has 14 amino acids. Trimming removed 0 bases at V and 3 bases at J, with 9 bases between. The CDR3 is CASSLEAGYYGYTF. The CDR3 DNA sequence: TGCGCCAGCAGCTTGGAGGCAGGATACTATGGCTACACCTTC.

The rearrangement uses TRBV7-2 and TRBJ2-3; D uncertain. This CDR3 contains 16 residues. The V gene lost 5 bases and the J gene lost 2 bases, with 17 bases spanning the gap. CDR1 is SGHTA and CDR2 is FQGNSA in the germline V gene. The CDR3 DNA is TGTGCCAGCAGCGCGCATCTAGGCCCCCCCACAGATACGCAGTATTTT. As protein: CASSAHLGPPTDTQYF.

This clonotype has at least ten counts. This chain joins TRBV27 and TRBJ2-5; perhaps TRBD1 as D (6 bases). V lost 5 bases and J lost 4, with 14 bases in between. This CDR3 region has 14 residues. Germline assignment: CDR1 MNHEY and CDR2 SMNVEV (reference sequence). The CDR3, as DNA: TGTGCCAGCAGTCACGGACAGACCGGAGAGACCCAGTACTTC. This gives the protein CASSHGQTGETQYF.

The chain couples TRBV9 to TRBJ1-3, with TRBD1 identical over 8 bases. In germline, CDR1 is SGDLS, CDR2 YYNGEE. The ends lost 4 bases at V and 0 bases at J; junction bases unmatched: 6. CDR3 length: 16 amino acids. The CDR3 DNA reads as TGTGCCAGCAGCTCGCTTCAGGGGGCCTCTGGAAACACCATATATTTT. It codes for CASSSLQGASGNTIYF.

This clonotype appeared a few times. The chain carries TRBV5-1 and TRBJ1-2; TRBD1 matches 8 bases. The germline V gene has CDR1 SGHRS and CDR2 YFSETQ. This CDR3 has 17 residues. After removal of 0 bases from V and 7 bases from J, the junction contained 14 bases not matched to a gene. The CDR3 loop reads CASSLAHPGQDRRGYTF. The CDR3 DNA reads as TGCGCCAGCAGCTTGGCCCACCCGGGACAGGATCGCCGTGGCTACACCTTC.

The gene calls are TRBV2 and TRBJ1-2; 7 positions match TRBD1. The CDR3 is 12 amino acids. Germline V CDR1 and CDR2: SNHLY, FYNNEI. With 6 bases clipped from V and 8 bases from J, the junction kept 6 bases outside the gene matches. CDR3 region: CASRQTGSGYTF. The CDR3 DNA reads as TGTGCCAGCAGGCAGACAGGGAGCGGCTACACCTTC.

In this sample, this clonotype turned up many times. The gene calls are TRBV9 and TRBJ2-7; tentatively, D is TRBD2 (5 bases). V gave up 4 bases and J gave up 0 bases, with 11 bases separating them. CDR3 length: 14 amino acids. Per germline, CDR1 SGDLS and CDR2 YYNGEE. The DNA for the CDR3 is TGTGCCAGCAGCTTGGCCGGGAACTCCTACGAGCAGTACTTC. It translates to CASSLAGNSYEQYF.

This chain uses TRBV9 with TRBJ1-6, with D maybe TRBD1 (6 bases). The germline gives CDR1 SGDLS, CDR2 YYNGEE. Trimming stripped 0 bases from V and 8 bases from J, with 12 bases between. The CDR3 loop spans 15 amino acids. CDR3 bases: TGTGCCAGCAGCGTAGGGGGGGCTCCGGATTCACCCCTCCACTTT. Protein product: CASSVGGAPDSPLHF.

About this clonotype: A much larger clone lies one base from this, so it may be a read error. The chain employs TRBV3-1 and TRBJ2-7, with 8 bases that match TRBD1. Germline V gene lookup returns CDR1 LGHDT and CDR2 YNNKEL (reference sequence). J was trimmed by 4 bases and V by 0 bases; bases with no gene match: 5. This CDR3 contains 15 residues. The CDR3 is CASSQEADRVYEQYF. The DNA for the CDR3 is TGTGCCAGCAGCCAAGAGGCGGACAGGGTTTACGAGCAGTACTTC.

This clonotype came up a few times. The chain employs TRBV7-2 and TRBJ1-3; D might be TRBD1 (5 bases). The CDR3 runs 14 residues. Per the germline V gene, CDR1 is SGHTA and CDR2 is FQGNSA. Trimming took 5 bases from V and 0 from J, leaving 8 bases between them. The CDR3, as DNA: TGTGCCAGCAGCCTAACAGGCTCTGGAAACACCATATATTTT. This sequence encodes CASSLTGSGNTIYF.

J is TRBJ2-7 and V is TRBV20-1; D remains unclear. Trimming left V 6 bases short and J 1 base short, with 10 bases between. There are 12 residues in the CDR3. Germline loops: CDR1 DFQATT, CDR2 SNEGSKA (reference sequence). As DNA, the CDR3 is TGCAGTGCCCGGTACGAGTCCTACGAGCAGTACTTC. As protein: CSARYESYEQYF.

This clonotype has a handful of counts. The chain recombines TRBV3-1 with TRBJ2-2; 10 bases fit TRBD2. The germline CDR1 and CDR2 sequences are LGHDT and YNNKEL (reference sequence). Trimming removed 3 bases from V and 7 bases from J; junction bases left unmatched: 8. CDR3 length: 16 amino acids. The chain's CDR3 is CASSHPSGRGNGELFF. CDR3 DNA: TGTGCCAGCAGCCACCCAAGCGGGAGGGGCAACGGGGAGCTGTTTTTT.

This clonotype was counted at least ten times. The genes are TRBV12-3 or TRBV12-4 and TRBJ1-5; D unresolved. The germline V and J ends were trimmed by 8 bases and 5 bases, with 13 bases remaining between them. This CDR3 has 13 amino acids. CDR3 nucleotide sequence: TGTGCCAGCGGCCCCGGGGTAGATCAGCCCCAGCATTTT. It specifies CASGPGVDQPQHF.

In its sample, this clonotype was seen many times. The chain couples TRBV7-9 to TRBJ2-5; possibly TRBD1 or TRBD2 for D (5 bases each). The CDR3 has 12 amino acids. The V and J ends lost 3 bases and 5 bases respectively, with 7 bases between them. Per germline, CDR1 SEHNR and CDR2 FQNEAQ (reference sequence). The CDR3 region is CASSFWGETQYF. The CDR3 DNA sequence: TGTGCCAGCAGCTTTTGGGGGGAGACCCAGTACTTC.

This clonotype was seen at least ten times. The chain combines TRBV6-1 with TRBJ2-7; D is perhaps TRBD1 (6 bases). Trimming pared 3 bases from V and 4 bases from J, leaving 13 bases between. Germline V gene lookup returns CDR1 MNHNS and CDR2 SASEGT. This CDR3 is built from 14 residues. CDR3 in DNA: TGTGCCAGCAGTGACCCCCGGACAGCTTACGAGCAGTACTTC. Residues: CASSDPRTAYEQYF.